The next 17 T cell receptor beta chains were all read from a single sample in a study of T cells in Graves' hyperthyroidism and ophthalmopathy. RNA transcripts yielded amplified TCR beta CDR3 regions. HTBI primers were employed in a first-round RT-PCR of the TCR CDR3. Each CDR3 protein is one row after TCRdb ran MiXCR on the multiplex PCR reads. The sample carries under 300,000 distinct CDR3 sequences, roughly 15% recorded once. The specimen sequenced was blood. The receptor source for this set is a woman between 45 and 60 years old with Graves' hyperthyroidism that later progressed to Graves' ophthalmopathy.

This clonotype was seen a few times. This chain joins TRBV19 and TRBJ1-1; D not resolved. The V end lost 1 base, the J end lost 4 bases, and 10 bases lay between the germline ends. CDR3 length equals 14 residues. Germline CDR1 and CDR2: LNHDA and SQIVND (reference sequence). The CDR3 DNA is TGTGCCAGTAGTATAGGTTCAGGCGGCACTGAAGCTTTCTTT. Translated, it gives CASSIGSGGTEAFF.

This clonotype was seen at least ten times. The chain carries TRBV9 and TRBJ2-7; 7 bases agree with TRBD2. After removal of 0 bases from V and 3 bases from J, the junction contained 6 bases not matched to a gene. The V gene's germline CDR1 is SGDLS and CDR2 YYNGEE. The CDR3 extends over 15 amino acids. The CDR3 nucleotides are TGTGCCAGCAGCGTAGGGGCGGGAGTCAACTACGAGCAGTACTTC. This sequence encodes CASSVGAGVNYEQYF.

This clonotype came up many times. The J gene is TRBJ1-5, the V gene TRBV20-1; D is uncertain. The length of the CDR3 is 18 residues. The germline V gene encodes CDR1 DFQATT and CDR2 SNEGSKA (reference sequence). V was pared by 1 base and J by 0 bases, with 19 bases between. CDR3 bases: TGCAGTGCTAGAGTCCGTACTGATTCCTTCTATAGCAATCAGCCCCAGCATTTT. This encodes CSARVRTDSFYSNQPQHF.

This clonotype was counted ten times or more. The chain employs TRBV27 and TRBJ2-5, with D uncertain. CDR1 MNHEY and CDR2 SMNVEV come from the germline V gene (reference sequence). This CDR3 contains 14 residues. V was shortened by 3 bases and J by 2 bases, with 10 bases between the two germline ends. This CDR3 is CASSFGRWQETQYF. CDR3 nucleotides: TGTGCCAGCAGTTTCGGCAGATGGCAAGAGACCCAGTACTTC.

This clonotype was counted at least ten times. V and J are TRBV2 and TRBJ2-1; 7 nucleotides match TRBD1. The trim removed 5 bases at V and 6 bases at J, leaving 10 bases unmatched. This CDR3 contains 15 residues. Germline CDR1 SNHLY, CDR2 FYNNEI. In DNA form, the CDR3 reads TGTGCCAGCAGTACCGACAGGGTGGCTTTCAATGAGCAGTTCTTC. This encodes CASSTDRVAFNEQFF. Complete variable domain (other parts from reference TRBV2 and TRBJ2-1): EPEVTQTPSHQVTQMGQEVILRCVPISNHLYFYWYRQILGQKVEFLVSFYNNEISEKSEIFDDQFSVERPDGSNFTLKIRSTKLEDSAMYFCASSTDRVAFNEQFFGPGTRLTVL.

CDR3 in DNA: TGCGCCAGCAGCTTGGGACCTAGCGGGAGACGGATGCCCACCGGGGAGCTGTTTTTT. Translated, it gives CASSLGPSGRRMPTGELFF. The chain recombines TRBV5-1 with TRBJ2-2; 10 nucleotides agree with TRBD2. CDR1 SGHRS and CDR2 YFSETQ come from the germline V gene. The CDR3 is 19 residues long. J was trimmed by 4 bases and V by 0 bases; bases with no gene match: 12.

This clonotype was observed many times. The chain carries TRBV5-5 and TRBJ2-3, with 11 bases identical to TRBD2. CDR1 SGHKS and CDR2 YYEKEE come from the germline V gene (reference sequence). This CDR3 has 17 amino acids. V gave up 1 base and J gave up 4 bases; unmatched junction bases: 8. The CDR3 DNA reads as TGTGCCAGCAGCTTGTCATCGGTACTAGCGGGAGCAGATACGCAGTATTTT. Its translation: CASSLSSVLAGADTQYF.

This clonotype turned up a few times. V and J are TRBV19 and TRBJ1-2, with D possibly matching TRBD1 (5 bases). CDR3 size: 15 residues. The V gene's germline CDR1 is LNHDA and CDR2 SQIVND (reference sequence). V was clipped by 1 base and J by 4 bases, with 13 bases between them. The CDR3 DNA follows: TGTGCCAGTAGTATAGGGGAAGGGGTCTCCTATGGCTACACCTTC. Residues: CASSIGEGVSYGYTF.

Ten or more counts support this clonotype. The chain combines TRBV28 with TRBJ1-3; no clear D gene. The CDR3 contains 15 residues. Per the germline V gene, CDR1 is MDHEN and CDR2 is SYDVKM. Trimming took off 7 bases at V and 0 bases at J, with 13 bases between the two ends. Here the CDR3 reads CASTPGGSSGNTIYF. The CDR3 DNA reads as TGTGCCAGCACTCCGGGAGGTAGCTCTGGAAACACCATATATTTT.

The table lists this clonotype with many counts. J is TRBJ1-5 and V is TRBV15, with 7 bases fitting TRBD1. V gave up 0 bases and J gave up 0 bases; unmatched junction bases: 14. The CDR3 has 20 residues. CDR1 and CDR2 (germline): LNHNV, YYDKDF (reference sequence). CDR3 in amino acids: CATSRDRHGTDFYSNQPQHF. CDR3 nucleotides: TGTGCCACCAGCAGAGATCGTCATGGGACAGATTTTTATAGCAATCAGCCCCAGCATTTT. Variable domain in full (rest from reference TRBV15 and TRBJ1-5): DAMVIQNPRYQVTQFGKPVTLSCSQTLNHNVMYWYQQKSSQAPKLLFHYYDKDFNNEADTPDNFQSRRPNTSFCFLDIRSPGLGDTAMYLCATSRDRHGTDFYSNQPQHFGDGTRLSIL.

The sample holds many counts of this clonotype. V gene TRBV11-1 combines with J gene TRBJ2-5; 13 bases are a match to TRBD2. CDR1 is SGHAT, CDR2 FQDESV, per germline (reference sequence). Losses at the gene ends were 5 bases for V and 5 bases for J; bases not matched to a gene: 11. CDR3 length: 17 residues. In DNA form, the CDR3 reads TGTGCCAGCAGCCCTTGGACTAGCGGGAGAGATTGGGAGACCCAGTACTTC. Protein: CASSPWTSGRDWETQYF.

This clonotype appeared many times. The rearrangement uses TRBV5-1 and TRBJ2-5; 13 bases agree with TRBD2. Looked up from germline, CDR1 is SGHRS and CDR2 is YFSETQ. V shed 3 bases and J 5 bases; nucleotides not matched to a gene: 4. This CDR3 has 15 amino acids. The CDR3 spells CASSSGLAGYETQYF. The CDR3 coding sequence is TGCGCCAGCAGCTCGGGACTAGCGGGATACGAGACCCAGTACTTC.

This clonotype was found a few times. The chain recombines TRBV30 with TRBJ1-5, with TRBD1 matching 8 bases. The germline gives CDR1 GTSNPN, CDR2 SVGIG (reference sequence). The CDR3 runs 13 residues. J gave up 5 bases and V 4 bases, and 4 bases lay outside the gene matches. The CDR3 DNA reads as TGTGCCTGGAACAGGGGGATAGATCAGCCCCAGCATTTT. It codes for CAWNRGIDQPQHF. Based on the CDR3 plus reference TRBV30 and TRBJ1-5, the full variable domain is SQTIHQWPATLVQPVGSPLSLECTVEGTSNPNLYWYRQAAGRGLQLLFYSVGIGQISSEVPQNLSASRPQDRQFILSSKKLLLSDSGFYLCAWNRGIDQPQHFGDGTRLSIL.

This clonotype was recorded at least ten times. This chain connects TRBV10-2 to TRBJ2-3; the D is unclear. The CDR3 consists of 12 residues. Germline V gene lookup returns CDR1 WSHSY and CDR2 SAAADI. The V end lost 3 bases, the J end lost 4 bases, and 5 bases lay between the germline ends. This chain's CDR3 is CASSDAADTQYF. The CDR3 nucleotides read TGCGCCAGCAGTGATGCGGCAGATACGCAGTATTTT.

The chain recombines TRBV3-1 with TRBJ1-3, with TRBD1 matching over 10 bases. Germline V gene sequence: CDR1 LGHDT, CDR2 YNNKEL (reference sequence). V lost 5 bases, J lost 2 bases, and 3 bases stayed unmatched. The length of the CDR3 is 15 residues. Here the CDR3 reads CASSSDRGPGNTIYF. DNA for the CDR3: TGTGCCAGCAGCTCAGACAGGGGGCCTGGAAACACCATATATTTT.

V usage is TRBV7-2 and J usage is TRBJ1-4, with 7 bases that match TRBD1. The CDR3 contains 15 residues. Per the germline V gene, CDR1 is SGHTA and CDR2 is FQGNSA. Germline trimming cut 4 bases from V and 6 bases from J; bases unmatched to any gene: 8. The CDR3 sequence is CASSSPDREYEKLFF. The CDR3 coding sequence is TGTGCCAGCAGCTCCCCCGACAGGGAGTATGAAAAACTGTTTTTT.

In its sample, this clonotype was seen a few times. V gene TRBV30 combines with J gene TRBJ2-1; the D gene is possibly TRBD1 (5 bases). The CDR3 is 14 amino acids. Germline V CDR1 and CDR2: GTSNPN, SVGIG (reference sequence). Trimming took 4 bases from V and 8 from J, leaving 18 bases between them. The CDR3 is CAWIPGQGVYEQFF. DNA for the CDR3: TGTGCCTGGATCCCCGGGCAGGGCGTCTATGAGCAGTTCTTC.